The T cell receptor beta chain described here comes from a study of shared clonotypes between healthy human individuals. Study-wide background: Each donor had three CD4 naive, three CD4 memory, two CD8 naive and one CD8 memory plate.

Study-wide findings and caveats: Sorted-subset sequencing was shown by rarefaction to be incomplete despite large depth. How much donors shared clonotypes was expected to be affected by sequencing depth.

Germline V gene sequence: CDR1 ENHRY, CDR2 SYGVKD. With 7 bases removed from V and 4 bases from J, the gap between germline ends came to 16 bases. This CDR3 spans 14 amino acids. Deep-level assay runs were performed. The method was immunoSEQ multiplex PCR; TCRdb's version includes in-frame clones alone and lacks a portion of them. The table records about 380,000 clones, just over 95% of them present only once. Comments on this clone: What it recognizes is unknown.

The TCR originated in a young man in good health. The chain has TRBV10-3 and TRBJ1-1; tentatively, D is TRBD1 (5 bases). The sequencing input was memory CD8+ T cells sorted from blood. Subset here: CD45RO+ cells pooled with CCR7-negative TemRA cells. CDR3 DNA: TGTGCCATCACCCTACGGGGCGAGGGCACTGAAGCTTTCTTT. Encoded protein: CAITLRGEGTEAFF.